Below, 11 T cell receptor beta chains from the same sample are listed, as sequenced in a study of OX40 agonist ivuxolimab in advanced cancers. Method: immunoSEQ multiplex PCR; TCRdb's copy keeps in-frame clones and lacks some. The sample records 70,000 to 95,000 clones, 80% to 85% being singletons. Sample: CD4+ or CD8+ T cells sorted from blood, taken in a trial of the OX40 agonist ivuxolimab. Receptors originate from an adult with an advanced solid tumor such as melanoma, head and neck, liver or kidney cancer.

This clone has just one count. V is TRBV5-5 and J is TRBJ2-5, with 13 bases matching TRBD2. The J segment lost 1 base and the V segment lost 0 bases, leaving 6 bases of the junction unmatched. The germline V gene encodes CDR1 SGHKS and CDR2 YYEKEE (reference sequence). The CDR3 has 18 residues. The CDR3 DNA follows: TGTGCCAGCAGCTTGGTGACTAGCGGGGGGTCACCCCAAGAGACCCAGTACTTC. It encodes CASSLVTSGGSPQETQYF.

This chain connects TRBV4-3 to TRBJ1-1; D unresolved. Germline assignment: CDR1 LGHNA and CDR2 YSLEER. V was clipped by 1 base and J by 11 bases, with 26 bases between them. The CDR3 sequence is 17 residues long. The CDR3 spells CASSQGAAGGQHSLAFF. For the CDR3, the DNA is TGCGCCAGCAGCCAAGGCGCCGCGGGTGGGCAGCACAGTTTGGCTTTCTTT.

The CDR3 loop reads CAWSSGDLGSPLHF. CDR3 nucleotides: TGTGCCTGGAGTTCAGGGGATTTAGGATCACCCCTCCACTTT. The V gene is TRBV30, the J gene TRBJ1-6, with D tentatively TRBD1 (6 bases). The germline V gene has CDR1 GTSNPN and CDR2 SVGIG (reference sequence). V lost 2 bases and J 10 bases, leaving 15 bases between the germline ends. The CDR3 sequence is 14 residues long.

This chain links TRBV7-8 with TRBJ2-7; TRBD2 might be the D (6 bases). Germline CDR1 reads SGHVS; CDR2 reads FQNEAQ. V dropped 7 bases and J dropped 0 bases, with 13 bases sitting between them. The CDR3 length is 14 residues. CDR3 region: CASKTGTSSYEQYF. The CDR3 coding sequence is TGTGCCAGCAAAACCGGGACTTCCTCCTACGAGCAGTACTTC.

The CDR3 DNA is TGTGCCAGCTCACAGGACAGGGGGCGAGTCACCGGGGAGCTGTTTTTT. It translates to CASSQDRGRVTGELFF. The V call is TRBV18, the J call TRBJ2-2; the match to TRBD1 covers 11 bases. The CDR3 covers 16 residues. Germline lookup yields CDR1 KGHSH and CDR2 LQKENI. The ends lost 4 bases at V and 4 bases at J; junction bases unmatched: 5.

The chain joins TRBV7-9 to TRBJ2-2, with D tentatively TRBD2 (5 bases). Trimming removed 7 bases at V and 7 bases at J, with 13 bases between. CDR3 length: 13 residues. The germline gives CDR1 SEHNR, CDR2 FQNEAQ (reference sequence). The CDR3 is CASKWRAHGELFF. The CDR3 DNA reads TGTGCCAGCAAATGGCGGGCCCACGGGGAGCTGTTTTTT.

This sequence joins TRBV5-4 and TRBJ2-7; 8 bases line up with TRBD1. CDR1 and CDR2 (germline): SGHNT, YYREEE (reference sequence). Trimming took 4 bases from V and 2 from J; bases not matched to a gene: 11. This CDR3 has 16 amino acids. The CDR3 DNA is TGTGCCAGCAGCCCCCCAGGGGGCCCTTCTACCTACGAGCAGTACTTC. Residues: CASSPPGGPSTYEQYF.

The CDR3 spells CASSQGLSSEEFF. DNA of the CDR3: TGTGCCAGCAGCCAAGGTCTCAGTTCAGAGGAGTTCTTC. The chain carries TRBV4-2 and TRBJ2-1; no definite D call. V dropped 1 base and J dropped 14 bases, with 15 bases sitting between them. CDR3 length: 13 amino acids. Germline V lookup: CDR1 LGHNA, CDR2 YNFKEQ.

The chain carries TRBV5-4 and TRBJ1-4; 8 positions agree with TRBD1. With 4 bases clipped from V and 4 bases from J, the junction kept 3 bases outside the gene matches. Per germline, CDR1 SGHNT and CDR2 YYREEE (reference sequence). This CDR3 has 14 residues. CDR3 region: CASSPDRGNEKLFF. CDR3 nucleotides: TGTGCCAGCAGCCCCGACAGGGGTAATGAAAAACTGTTTTTT.

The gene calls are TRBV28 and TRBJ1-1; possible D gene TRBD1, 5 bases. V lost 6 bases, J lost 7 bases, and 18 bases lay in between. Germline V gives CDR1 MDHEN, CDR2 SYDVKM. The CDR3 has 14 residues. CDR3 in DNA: TGTGCCAGCAGGGAGCAGGGATTCATTAATGAAGCTTTCTTT. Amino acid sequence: CASREQGFINEAFF.

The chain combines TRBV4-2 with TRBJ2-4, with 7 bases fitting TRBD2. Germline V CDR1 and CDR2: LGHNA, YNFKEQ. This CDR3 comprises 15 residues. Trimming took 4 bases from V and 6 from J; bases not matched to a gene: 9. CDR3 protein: CASSPLNGGLNIQYF. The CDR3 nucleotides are TGTGCCAGCAGCCCCCTCAACGGGGGGTTAAACATTCAGTACTTC.